This T cell receptor beta chain was identified in a study of blood T cell repertoires in COVID-19. Across the whole study: Acute and convalescent COVID-19 samples came from the United States, Italy and Spain. T cells, B-cell-depleted T cells, or PBMCs supplied cDNA or gDNA.

CDR1 SGHAT and CDR2 FQDESV come from the germline V gene (reference sequence). V was trimmed by 8 bases and J by 6 bases, leaving 18 bases between them. The CDR3 length is 14 residues. The authors' processing: Nucleated cell counts were estimated from reference gene primer amplification. Libraries were prepared by immunoSEQ multiplex PCR; TCRdb keeps only in-frame clonotypes and omits some of them. From that table come the V and J calls and clone size; the DNA was used to work out D and trimming. Found here are about 180,000 clones, about three quarters of them singletons; the top ten hold 12%. Seattle cases were enrolled at active infection and followed longitudinally.

Sequencing input: peripheral blood. The clonotype comes from a woman of 80 years or more with COVID-19, enrolled during active disease. J is TRBJ2-3 and V is TRBV11-1; D not certain. The DNA of the CDR3 is TGTGCCAGCGAGAGGCGACCTAGACGTGATACGCAGTATTTT. This gives the protein CASERRPRRDTQYF.